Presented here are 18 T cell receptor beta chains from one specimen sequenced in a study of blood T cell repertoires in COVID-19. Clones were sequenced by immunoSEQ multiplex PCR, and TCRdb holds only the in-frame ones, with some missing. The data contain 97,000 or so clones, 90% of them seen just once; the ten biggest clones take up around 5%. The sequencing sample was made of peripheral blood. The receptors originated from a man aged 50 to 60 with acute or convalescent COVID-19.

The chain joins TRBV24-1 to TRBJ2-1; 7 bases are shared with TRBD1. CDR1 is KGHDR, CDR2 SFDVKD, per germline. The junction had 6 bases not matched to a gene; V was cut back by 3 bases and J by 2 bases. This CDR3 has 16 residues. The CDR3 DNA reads TGTGCCACCAGTGATAGACAGGGTATCGCCTACAATGAGCAGTTCTTC. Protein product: CATSDRQGIAYNEQFF.

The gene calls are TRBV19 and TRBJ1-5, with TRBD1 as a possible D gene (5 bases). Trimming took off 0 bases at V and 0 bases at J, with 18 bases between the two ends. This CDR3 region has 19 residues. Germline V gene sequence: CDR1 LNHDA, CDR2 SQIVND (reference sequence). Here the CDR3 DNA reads TGTGCCAGTAGTATAGATCTTCCCCTAACAGGCTATAGCAATCAGCCCCAGCATTTT. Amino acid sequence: CASSIDLPLTGYSNQPQHF.

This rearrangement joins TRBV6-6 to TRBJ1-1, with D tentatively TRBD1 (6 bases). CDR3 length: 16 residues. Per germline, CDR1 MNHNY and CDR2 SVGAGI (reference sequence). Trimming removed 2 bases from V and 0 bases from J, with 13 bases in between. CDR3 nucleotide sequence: TGTGCCAGCAGTTACCGGGCAGGGGCCATGAACACTGAAGCTTTCTTT. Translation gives CASSYRAGAMNTEAFF.

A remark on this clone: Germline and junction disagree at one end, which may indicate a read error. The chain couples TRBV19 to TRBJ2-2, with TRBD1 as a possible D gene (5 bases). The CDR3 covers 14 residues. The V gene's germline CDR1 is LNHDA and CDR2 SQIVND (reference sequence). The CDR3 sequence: CASSLDSATGELFF. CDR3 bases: TGTGCCAGTAGTTTAGACAGTGCTACCGGGGAGCTGTTTTTT.

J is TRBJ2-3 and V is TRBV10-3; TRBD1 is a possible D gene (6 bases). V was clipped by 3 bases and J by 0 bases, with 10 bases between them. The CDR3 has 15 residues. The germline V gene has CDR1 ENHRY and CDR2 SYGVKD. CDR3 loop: CAISDRGQSTDTQYF. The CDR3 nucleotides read TGTGCCATCAGTGATAGAGGACAGAGCACAGATACGCAGTATTTT.

In DNA form, the CDR3 reads TGTGCCAGCAGCTTAGGTTTTCGGGGATCCACAGATACGCAGTATTTT. This sequence encodes CASSLGFRGSTDTQYF. The chain couples TRBV11-3 to TRBJ2-3; the D gene is possibly TRBD2 (5 bases). Germline V gene lookup returns CDR1 SGHNT and CDR2 YENEEA. The V end was cut by 1 base, the J end by 2 bases, with 13 bases between. The CDR3 totals 16 residues.

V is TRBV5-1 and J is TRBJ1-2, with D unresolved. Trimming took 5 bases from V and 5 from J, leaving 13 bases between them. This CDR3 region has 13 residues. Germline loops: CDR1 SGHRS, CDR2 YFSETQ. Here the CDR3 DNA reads TGCGCCAGCAGGATCGGGTCTCTTTATGGCTACACCTTC. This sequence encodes CASRIGSLYGYTF.

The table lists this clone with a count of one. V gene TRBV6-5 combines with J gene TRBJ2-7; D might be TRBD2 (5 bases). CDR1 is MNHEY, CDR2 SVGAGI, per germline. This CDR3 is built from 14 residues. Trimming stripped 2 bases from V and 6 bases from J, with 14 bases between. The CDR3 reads CASSYPGVSGEQYF. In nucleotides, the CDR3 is TGTGCCAGCAGTTACCCCGGGGTTTCAGGCGAGCAGTACTTC.

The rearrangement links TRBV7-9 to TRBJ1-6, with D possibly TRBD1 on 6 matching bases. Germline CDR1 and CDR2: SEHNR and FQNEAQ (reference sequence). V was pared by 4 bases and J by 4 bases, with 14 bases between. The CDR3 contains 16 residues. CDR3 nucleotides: TGTGCCAGCAGCTCGTACCCGGGGACATATAATTCACCCCTCCACTTT. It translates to CASSSYPGTYNSPLHF.

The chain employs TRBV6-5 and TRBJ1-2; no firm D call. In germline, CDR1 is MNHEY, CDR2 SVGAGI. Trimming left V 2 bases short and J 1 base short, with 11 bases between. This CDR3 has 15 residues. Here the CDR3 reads CASSYSGSYNYGYTF. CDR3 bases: TGTGCCAGCAGTTACAGTGGCAGTTATAACTATGGCTACACCTTC.

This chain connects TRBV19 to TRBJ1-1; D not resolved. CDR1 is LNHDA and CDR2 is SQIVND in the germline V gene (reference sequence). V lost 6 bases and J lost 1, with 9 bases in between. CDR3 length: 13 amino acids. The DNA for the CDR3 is TGTGCCAGTAGGGAGTACGCGAACACTGAAGCTTTCTTT. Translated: CASREYANTEAFF.

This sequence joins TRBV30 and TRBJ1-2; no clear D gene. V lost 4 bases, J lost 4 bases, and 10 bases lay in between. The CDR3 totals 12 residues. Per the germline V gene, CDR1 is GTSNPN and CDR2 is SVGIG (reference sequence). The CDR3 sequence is CAWKEGRYGYTF. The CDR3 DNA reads TGTGCCTGGAAAGAGGGCCGCTATGGCTACACCTTC.

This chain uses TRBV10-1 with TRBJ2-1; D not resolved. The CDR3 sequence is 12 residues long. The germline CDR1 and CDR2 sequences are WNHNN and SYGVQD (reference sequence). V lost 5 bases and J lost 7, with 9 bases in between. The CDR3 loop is CASSPDWNEQFF. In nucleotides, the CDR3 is TGCGCCAGCAGTCCCGACTGGAATGAGCAGTTCTTC.

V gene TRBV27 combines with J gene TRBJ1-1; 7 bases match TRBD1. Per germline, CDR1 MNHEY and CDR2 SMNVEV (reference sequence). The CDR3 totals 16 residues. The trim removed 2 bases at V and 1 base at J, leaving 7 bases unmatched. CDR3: CASSLIIGTANTEAFF. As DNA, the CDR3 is TGTGCCAGCAGTTTAATAATCGGGACAGCGAACACTGAAGCTTTCTTT.

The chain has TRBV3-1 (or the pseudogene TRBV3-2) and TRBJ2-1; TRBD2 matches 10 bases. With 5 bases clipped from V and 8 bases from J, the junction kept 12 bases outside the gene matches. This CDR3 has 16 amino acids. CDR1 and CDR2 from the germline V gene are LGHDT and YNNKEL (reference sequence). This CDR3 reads CASSYNSGRKLYEQFF. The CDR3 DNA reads TGTGCCAGCAGCTATAATAGCGGGAGGAAACTGTATGAGCAGTTCTTC.

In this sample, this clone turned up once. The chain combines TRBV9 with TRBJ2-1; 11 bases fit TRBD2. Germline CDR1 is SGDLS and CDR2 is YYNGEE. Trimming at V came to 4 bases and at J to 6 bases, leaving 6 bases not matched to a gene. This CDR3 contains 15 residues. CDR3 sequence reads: CASSPGTSGTNEQFF. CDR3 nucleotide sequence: TGTGCCAGCAGCCCCGGGACTAGCGGTACCAATGAGCAGTTCTTC.

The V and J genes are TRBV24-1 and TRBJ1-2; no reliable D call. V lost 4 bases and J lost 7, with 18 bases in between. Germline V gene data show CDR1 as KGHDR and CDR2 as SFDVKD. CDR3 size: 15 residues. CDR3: CATSETLGRLGGYTF. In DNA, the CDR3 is TGTGCCACCAGTGAGACACTGGGGAGGCTTGGTGGCTACACCTTC.

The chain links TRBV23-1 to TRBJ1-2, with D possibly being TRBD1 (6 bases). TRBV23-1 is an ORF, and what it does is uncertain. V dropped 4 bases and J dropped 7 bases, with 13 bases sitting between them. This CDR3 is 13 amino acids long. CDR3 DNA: TGCGCCAGCAGTCGTGCCAGGGGCATTGGCTACACCTTC. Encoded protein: CASSRARGIGYTF.